Presented here are 5 T cell receptor beta chains from one specimen sequenced in a study of healthy donors' naive CD4 and CD8 T cells. TCR libraries were built from roughly 0.5 ug of total RNA by linear amplification. MiXCR, run by TCRdb on the reads, gives a single entry per CDR3 protein. This sample has roughly 200,000 distinct CDR3 sequences, with around 74% found just once. Sequenced material: naive CD4+ and CD8+ T cells sorted from blood, pooled from several donors. These receptors all stem from a pool of human donors in good health; the sample pools cells from several healthy donors.

The chain recombines TRBV19 with TRBJ2-3; 7 bases are shared with TRBD2. The CDR3 totals 15 residues. Losses at the gene ends were 1 base for V and 5 bases for J; bases not matched to a gene: 6. The germline CDR1 and CDR2 sequences are LNHDA and SQIVND (reference sequence). For the CDR3, the DNA is TGTGCCAGTAGTATAGTCTCTAGCGGTGGAGATACGCAGTATTTT. Encoded protein: CASSIVSSGGDTQYF.

J is TRBJ2-7 and V is TRBV29-1; the D is unclear. Trimming left V 4 bases short and J 1 base short, with 5 bases between. The CDR3 consists of 11 residues. CDR1 SQVTM and CDR2 ANQGSEA come from the germline V gene. CDR3 nucleotides: TGCAGCGTTGTCATGTCCTACGAGCAGTACTTC. Its translation: CSVVMSYEQYF.

This chain links TRBV20-1 with TRBJ1-2; no definite D call. The germline CDR1 and CDR2 sequences are DFQATT and SNEGSKA (reference sequence). Deletions cut 6 bases from V and 1 base from J, with 12 bases between. This CDR3 contains 13 residues. As DNA, the CDR3 is TGCAGTGCGCGGGAGACCGATAACTATGGCTACACCTTC. Protein product: CSARETDNYGYTF.

V is TRBV4-2 and J is TRBJ2-7, with D tentatively TRBD1 or TRBD2 (5 bases each). Germline V CDR1 and CDR2: LGHNA, YNFKEQ. This CDR3 has 13 residues. Trimming shortened V by 6 bases and J by 2 bases, and 11 bases separated the two germline ends. This CDR3 reads CASRGTVTYEQYF. CDR3 sequence (DNA): TGTGCCAGCAGAGGGACCGTTACCTACGAGCAGTACTTC.

The chain couples TRBV29-1 to TRBJ2-1, with D tentatively TRBD1 (5 bases). Trimming took 6 bases from V and 6 from J, leaving 18 bases between them. The germline V gene encodes CDR1 SQVTM and CDR2 ANQGSEA. The CDR3 consists of 14 residues. Here the CDR3 reads CSVGQVRQPNEQFF. The CDR3 nucleotides are TGCAGCGTGGGGCAGGTGAGGCAGCCCAATGAGCAGTTCTTC.